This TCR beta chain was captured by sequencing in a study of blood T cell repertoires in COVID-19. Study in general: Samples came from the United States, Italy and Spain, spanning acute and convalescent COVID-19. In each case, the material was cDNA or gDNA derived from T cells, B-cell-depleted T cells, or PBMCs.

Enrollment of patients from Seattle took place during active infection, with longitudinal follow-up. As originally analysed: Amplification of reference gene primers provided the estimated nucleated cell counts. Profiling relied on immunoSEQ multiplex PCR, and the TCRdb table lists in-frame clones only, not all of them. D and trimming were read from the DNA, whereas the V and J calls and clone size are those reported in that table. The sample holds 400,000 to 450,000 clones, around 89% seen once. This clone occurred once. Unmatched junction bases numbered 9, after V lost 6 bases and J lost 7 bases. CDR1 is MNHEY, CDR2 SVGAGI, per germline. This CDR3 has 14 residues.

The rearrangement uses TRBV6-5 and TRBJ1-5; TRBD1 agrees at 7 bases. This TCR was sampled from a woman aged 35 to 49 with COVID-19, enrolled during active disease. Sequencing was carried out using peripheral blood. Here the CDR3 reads CASRTGLGYQPQHF. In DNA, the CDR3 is TGTGCCAGCAGGACAGGGTTGGGGTACCAGCCCCAGCATTTT.